Here is one T cell receptor beta chain with its context. This sample is drawn from a study of Ad26.COV2.S vaccination and SARS-CoV-2 variants. There are 15 residues in the CDR3. Trimming at V came to 6 bases and at J to 1 base, leaving 2 bases not matched to a gene. Germline assignment: CDR1 MNHEY and CDR2 SVGAGI. Sequencing used immunoSEQ multiplex PCR; TCRdb keeps in-frame clones, though not all of them. The table lists some 340,000 clones, around four fifths of them singletons. Treatment described: 19 received Ad26.COV2.S at low or high dose, single or two shots; about 5 received placebo; per-sample allocation not given. Collection of samples fell on day 63 after the first vaccine or placebo injection.

Source: peripheral blood, taken in a trial of Ad26.COV2.S vaccine versus placebo. The clonotype originates from a person between 18 and 65 years old who received the Ad26.COV2.S COVID-19 vaccine or a placebo. The rearrangement uses TRBV6-5 and TRBJ2-1, with 11 bases aligning to TRBD2. CDR3 in DNA: TGTGCCAGCAGCGGGACTAGCGGATCCTACAATGAGCAGTTCTTC. Translating it yields CASSGTSGSYNEQFF.